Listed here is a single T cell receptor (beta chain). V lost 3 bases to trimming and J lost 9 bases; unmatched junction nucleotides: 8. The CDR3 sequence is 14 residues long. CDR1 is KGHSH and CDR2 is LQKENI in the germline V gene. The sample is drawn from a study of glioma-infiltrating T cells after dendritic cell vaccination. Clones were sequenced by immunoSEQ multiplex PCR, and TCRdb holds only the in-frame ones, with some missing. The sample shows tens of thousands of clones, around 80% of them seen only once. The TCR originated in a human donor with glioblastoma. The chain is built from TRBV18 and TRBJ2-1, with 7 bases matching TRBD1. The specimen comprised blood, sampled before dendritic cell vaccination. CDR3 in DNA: TGTGCCAGCTCACCGGGCGCAGGGGGAAGTGAGCAGTTCTTC. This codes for CASSPGAGGSEQFF.